This T cell receptor (beta chain) was recorded in a study of T cells in Graves' hyperthyroidism and ophthalmopathy. This clonotype was recorded many times. This CDR3 is 14 amino acids long. The V gene end was trimmed by 4 bases and the J gene end by 6 bases; junction bases not matched to a gene: 7. There were TCR beta CDR3 regions amplified from RNA transcripts. The primer set for the first-round RT-PCR of the TCR CDR3 was HTBI. In TCRdb, the multiplex PCR reads were re-called with MiXCR into one record per CDR3 protein. The sample includes some 530,000 distinct CDR3 sequences, about 20% of them seen just once.

This sequence was found in a woman in her 70s with Graves' ophthalmopathy. Specimen: blood. The rearrangement uses TRBV12-3 or TRBV12-4 and TRBJ2-7, with 9 bases lining up with TRBD1. CDR3 residues: CASSSTGGGGEQYF. CDR3 coding DNA: TGTGCCAGCAGTTCGACAGGGGGGGGTGGCGAGCAGTACTTC.